These T cell receptor beta chains were read from a single sample in a study of T cell repertoires and HLA-DP antigens. These receptors' antigens are unknown. The protocol was immunoSEQ multiplex PCR, while the TCRdb copy is restricted to in-frame clones and leaves out a portion. The repertoire consists of about 73,000 clones, with 80% occurring once and the leading ten covering approximately 1.4%. Sequenced sample: CD4+ T cells from PBMCs. Receptors originate from a man in his 60s in good health and CMV-seronegative. CDR3s include the opening cysteine and the closing phenylalanine or tryptophan. Each record gives: D gene, clone size, J gene, V gene, CDR3 DNA, CDR3 protein. The D gene is left open where the match is weak. Part of the rows lack a size; the others show once, few, many or a class for expanded clones.

D: .; size: .; J: TRBJ2-6; V: TRBV4-3; DNA: TGCGCCAGCAGCCAACACAGTTCTGGGGCCAACGTCCTGACTTTC; CDR3: CASSQHSSGANVLTF
D: TRBD1; size: once; J: TRBJ2-3; V: TRBV5-1; DNA: TGCGCCAGCAGCTTGGCCGGGACAGGATTCACAGATACGCAGTATTTT; CDR3: CASSLAGTGFTDTQYF
D: .; size: .; J: TRBJ2-7; V: TRBV7-9; DNA: TGTGCCAGCAGCTTCGCGGGCACCTACGAGCAGTACTTC; CDR3: CASSFAGTYEQYF
D: TRBD1; size: .; J: TRBJ1-1; V: TRBV18; DNA: TGTGCCAGCTCATCCGCCCAGGGGGTGTTCTCTGAAGCTTTCTTT; CDR3: CASSSAQGVFSEAFF
D: TRBD1; size: .; J: TRBJ1-5; V: TRBV2; DNA: TGTGCCAGCCAGACAGGGGACAGGCCCCAGCCCCAGCATTTT; CDR3: CASQTGDRPQPQHF
D: .; size: .; J: TRBJ1-2; V: TRBV5-1; DNA: TGCGCCAGCAGAGGGGGGGGCGCGAACTATGGCTACACCTTC; CDR3: CASRGGGANYGYTF
D: TRBD1; size: .; J: TRBJ1-2; V: TRBV5-4; DNA: TGTGCCAGCAGCTTCAGGACAGGGATGGGCTACACCTTC; CDR3: CASSFRTGMGYTF
D: .; size: .; J: TRBJ1-2; V: TRBV7-9; DNA: TGTGCCAGCAGCTTAGCGACAAGTGGCAGCCTACTCTTC; CDR3: CASSLATSGSLLF
D: .; size: .; J: TRBJ1-5; V: TRBV19; DNA: TGTGCCAGTCTCGATTTAAGACGTCAGGTGGGGTACCTCAATCAGCCCCAGCATTTT; CDR3: CASLDLRRQVGYLNQPQHF
D: TRBD1; size: .; J: TRBJ1-4; V: TRBV2; DNA: TGTGCCAGCAGTTTCCAGGGGGCAGGGGAAAAACTGTTTTTT; CDR3: CASSFQGAGEKLFF
D: TRBD1; size: .; J: TRBJ2-5; V: TRBV10-3; DNA: TGTGCCATCAGTGGACAGGGGGATGGAGAGACCCAGTACTTC; CDR3: CAISGQGDGETQYF